The 17 T cell receptor beta chains below were found in one sample sequenced in a study of cytomegalovirus exposure and HLA in healthy donors. Primers: 60 Vbeta forward and 13 Jbeta reverse. The data were produced by immunoSEQ multiplex PCR, yet TCRdb's version contains in-frame clones alone and is incomplete. The data contain about 160,000 clones, roughly 77% of them singletons. Source material: PBMCs. These receptors were taken from a human donor in good health.

The J gene is TRBJ2-5, the V gene TRBV19, with 9 bases identical to TRBD2. Germline V gene lookup returns CDR1 LNHDA and CDR2 SQIVND (reference sequence). CDR3 length: 15 amino acids. V dropped 5 bases and J dropped 0; count of bases not matched to a gene: 4. The CDR3 loop is CASSSAGGNQETQYF. In DNA, the CDR3 is TGTGCCAGTAGTTCCGCGGGAGGGAACCAAGAGACCCAGTACTTC.

V gene TRBV6-5 combines with J gene TRBJ1-5; 7 bases match TRBD1. V shed 6 bases, J shed 1 base, and the junction held 6 bases outside the gene matches. Looked up from germline, CDR1 is MNHEY and CDR2 is SVGAGI. CDR3 size: 15 residues. The CDR3: CASSRQGRSNQPQHF. CDR3 nucleotide sequence: TGTGCCAGCAGCCGACAGGGCCGAAGCAATCAGCCCCAGCATTTT.

The genes are TRBV13 and TRBJ2-5; possibly TRBD1 for D (6 bases). V lost 5 bases and J lost 4, with 23 bases in between. Germline-derived CDR1 and CDR2 are PRHDT and FYEKMQ (reference sequence). The CDR3 covers 17 residues. CDR3 sequence (DNA): TGTGCCAGCAGCCCGCCAGGGGTGGTAGCATTCGGAGAGACCCAGTACTTC. Its translation: CASSPPGVVAFGETQYF.

V is TRBV28 and J is TRBJ1-2, with D possibly matching TRBD1 (6 bases). Germline lookup yields CDR1 MDHEN and CDR2 SYDVKM. V was trimmed by 6 bases and J by 6 bases, leaving 14 bases between them. The CDR3 is 13 amino acids. For the CDR3, the DNA is TGTGCCAGCAGATCAGGGGCATTGGATGGCTACACCTTC. Amino acids: CASRSGALDGYTF.

The genes are TRBV10-2 and TRBJ1-1; a possible D gene is TRBD1 (6 bases). The CDR3 length is 14 residues. Trimming cost V 1 base and J 1 base, with 7 bases left between them. Germline V gene data show CDR1 as WSHSY and CDR2 as SAAADI. The CDR3 DNA reads TGCGCCAGCAGTGAGTGGGGACAGAACACTGAAGCTTTCTTT. Protein: CASSEWGQNTEAFF.

The chain recombines TRBV28 with TRBJ1-3, with 7 bases identical to TRBD1. Germline loops: CDR1 MDHEN, CDR2 SYDVKM. The CDR3 runs 15 residues. V trimming: 5 bases; J trimming: 0 bases; junction bases outside the gene matches: 4. CDR3 in DNA: TGTGCCAGCAGTCCCTACAGGGGCTCTGGAAACACCATATATTTT. Encoded protein: CASSPYRGSGNTIYF.

The chain employs TRBV7-2 and TRBJ2-3; 9 bases align to TRBD1. CDR3 length equals 16 residues. Germline trimming cut 5 bases from V and 2 bases from J; bases unmatched to any gene: 8. Germline CDR1 SGHTA, CDR2 FQGNSA. CDR3 sequence reads: CASSPDGTGLTDTQYF. The CDR3 bases are TGTGCCAGCAGCCCAGACGGGACAGGGCTCACAGATACGCAGTATTTT.

This clone was recorded a few times. The chain has TRBV6-5 and TRBJ1-6, with 9 nucleotides matching TRBD1. The CDR3 is 15 residues long. The J segment lost 3 bases and the V segment lost 7 bases, leaving 4 bases of the junction unmatched. The germline gives CDR1 MNHEY, CDR2 SVGAGI. CDR3 region: CASKTGQGYNSPLHF. CDR3 DNA: TGTGCCAGCAAGACGGGACAGGGCTATAATTCACCCCTCCACTTT.

J is TRBJ1-5 and V is TRBV6-6, with TRBD1 identical over 7 bases. Per the germline V gene, CDR1 is MNHNY and CDR2 is SVGAGI (reference sequence). V lost 2 bases and J lost 6; bases outside the gene matches: 7. The CDR3 sequence is 15 residues long. CDR3 amino acids: CASSYQGVVGQPQHF. The CDR3 coding sequence is TGTGCCAGCAGTTACCAGGGGGTTGTGGGTCAGCCCCAGCATTTT.

V usage is TRBV10-3 and J usage is TRBJ2-7; 9 bases line up with TRBD1. Germline CDR1 ENHRY, CDR2 SYGVKD. This CDR3 region has 15 residues. J lost 5 bases, V lost 5 bases, and 10 bases had no gene match. The CDR3 is CAISTTGTGPNEQYF. The CDR3 nucleotides are TGTGCCATCAGTACGACCGGGACAGGGCCTAACGAGCAGTACTTC.

The chain combines TRBV4-1 with TRBJ1-3, with D unresolved. From germline, CDR1 is MGHRA and CDR2 YSYEKL. V was shortened by 0 bases and J by 0 bases, with 6 bases between the two germline ends. The CDR3 has 15 residues. CDR3 loop: CASSQETFSGNTIYF. The CDR3, as DNA: TGCGCCAGCAGCCAAGAGACTTTCTCTGGAAACACCATATATTTT.

This clone was recorded once. The chain couples TRBV28 to TRBJ1-2; D unclear. This CDR3 is built from 15 residues. The germline V and J ends were trimmed by 6 bases and 1 base, with 15 bases remaining between them. The germline V gene encodes CDR1 MDHEN and CDR2 SYDVKM. The CDR3 coding sequence is TGTGCCAGCAGATCTCCTGTAGGGAGTAACTATGGCTACACCTTC. Translating it yields CASRSPVGSNYGYTF.

The chain carries TRBV10-1 and TRBJ2-3, with 7 positions matching TRBD1. Germline CDR1 is WNHNN and CDR2 is SYGVQD (reference sequence). This CDR3 contains 14 residues. V dropped 6 bases and J dropped 3; count of bases not matched to a gene: 6. CDR3 amino acids: CASSTQGETDTQYF. DNA for the CDR3: TGCGCCAGCAGCACTCAGGGGGAAACAGATACGCAGTATTTT.

The CDR3 reads CASTEAGRGYTF. The CDR3 DNA follows: TGCGCCAGCACGGAGGCCGGTCGTGGCTACACCTTC. V gene TRBV10-2 combines with J gene TRBJ1-2; D gene uncertain. The CDR3 extends over 12 amino acids. The germline V and J ends were trimmed by 7 bases and 7 bases, with 13 bases remaining between them. Germline V gives CDR1 WSHSY, CDR2 SAAADI.

This rearrangement joins TRBV9 to TRBJ2-2; D might be TRBD2 (5 bases). Germline CDR1 is SGDLS and CDR2 is YYNGEE. The CDR3 is 15 amino acids. The V end was cut by 3 bases, the J end by 6 bases, with 15 bases between. DNA of the CDR3: TGTGCCAGCAGCGCGACTACTAATGTAGCCGGGGAGCTGTTTTTT. Amino acids: CASSATTNVAGELFF. Complete variable domain (other parts from reference TRBV9 and TRBJ2-2): DSGVTQTPKHLITATGQRVTLRCSPRSGDLSVYWYQQSLDQGLQFLIQYYNGEERAKGNILERFSAQQFPDLHSELNLSSLELGDSALYFCASSATTNVAGELFFGEGSRLTVL.

The rearrangement links TRBV5-1 to TRBJ2-2, with 9 bases fitting TRBD1. CDR1 SGHRS and CDR2 YFSETQ come from the germline V gene. The ends lost 3 bases at V and 7 bases at J; junction bases unmatched: 7. CDR3 length: 15 amino acids. CDR3 amino acids: CASSSEGQGIGELFF. In DNA form, the CDR3 reads TGCGCCAGCAGCTCAGAGGGACAGGGTATCGGGGAGCTGTTTTTT.

The chain carries TRBV6-5 and TRBJ2-1; 7 nucleotides line up with TRBD1. Germline V gives CDR1 MNHEY, CDR2 SVGAGI. The J segment lost 10 bases and the V segment lost 0 bases, leaving 9 bases of the junction unmatched. The CDR3 sequence is 15 residues long. CDR3 DNA: TGTGCCAGCAGTTACTCGAGAGGGGGCCCAAGGGAGCAGTTCTTC. Its protein product is CASSYSRGGPREQFF.